This record concerns one T cell receptor beta chain sequence. TCR subtype-specific primers in iRepertoire multiplex PCR prepared libraries for bulk and single-cell sequencing. TCRdb reprocessed the multiplex PCR reads and reports one entry per CDR3 protein, with no DNA. The ten most abundant clones cover 21% of a sample with approximately 9,600 distinct CDR3 sequences. The patients sequenced had a carbamazepine-induced Stevens-Johnson syndrome or toxic epidermal necrolysis reaction. This sample is part of a study of T cells in severe cutaneous drug reactions. This CDR3 region has 14 residues. CDR1 and CDR2 (germline): DFQATT, SNEGSKA (reference sequence).

The V call is TRBV20-1, the J call TRBJ2-7; without DNA, the TCRdb call of TRBD1 cannot be checked. The material sequenced was cells from a skin blister. This clonotype was obtained from a human donor with Stevens-Johnson syndrome, a severe cutaneous drug reaction. The CDR3 region is CSAVRGQASYEQYF.